This T cell receptor beta chain was recorded in a study of blood T cell repertoires in COVID-19. The overall study: Acute and convalescent COVID-19 samples came from the United States, Italy and Spain.

Participants spanned ages roughly 18 to 95 years and resided in over 20 US areas. This clone was found once. As handled by the study authors: Nucleated cell number was recorded as an estimate derived from reference gene primer amplification. Method: immunoSEQ multiplex PCR; TCRdb's copy keeps in-frame clones and lacks some. V and J calls plus clone size are reproduced from that table; the DNA served to infer D and trimming. The sample has more than 450,000 clones; roughly 87% are singletons. The TCR comes from a woman aged 18 to 35 who had recovered from COVID-19. Input material: PBMCs or T cells enriched from blood (not recorded which).

In nucleotides, the CDR3 is TGTGCCATCAGTGAAGGCCTCAGGAGCAATCAGCCCCAGCATTTT. The encoded protein is CAISEGLRSNQPQHF. This rearrangement joins TRBV10-3 to TRBJ1-5; no reliable D call. Germline-derived CDR1 and CDR2 are ENHRY and SYGVKD. V was shortened by 3 bases and J by 1 base, with 10 bases between the two germline ends. This CDR3 has 15 residues.